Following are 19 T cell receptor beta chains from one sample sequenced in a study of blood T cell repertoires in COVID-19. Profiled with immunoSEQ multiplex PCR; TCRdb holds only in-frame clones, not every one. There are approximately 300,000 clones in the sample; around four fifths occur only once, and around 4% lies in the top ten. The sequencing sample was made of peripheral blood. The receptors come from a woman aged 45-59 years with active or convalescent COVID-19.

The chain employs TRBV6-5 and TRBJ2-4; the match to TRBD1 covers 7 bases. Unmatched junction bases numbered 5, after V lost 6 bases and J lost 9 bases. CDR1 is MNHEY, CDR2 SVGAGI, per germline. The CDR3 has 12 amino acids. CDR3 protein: CASSQTGSIQYF. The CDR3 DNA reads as TGTGCCAGCAGCCAGACAGGGAGCATTCAGTACTTC.

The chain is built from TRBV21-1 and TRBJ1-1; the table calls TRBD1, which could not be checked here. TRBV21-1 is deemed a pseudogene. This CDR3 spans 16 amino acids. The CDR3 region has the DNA TGTGCCAGCACGCAGGACAGGGCCTTCATGAACACTGAAGCTTTCTTT. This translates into CASTQDRAFMNTEAFF.

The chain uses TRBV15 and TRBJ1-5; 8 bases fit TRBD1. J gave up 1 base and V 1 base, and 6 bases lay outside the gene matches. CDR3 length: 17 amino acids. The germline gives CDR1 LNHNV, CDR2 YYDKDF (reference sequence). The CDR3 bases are TGTGCCACCAGCAGAGTACAGGGGGTAATGAGCAATCAGCCCCAGCATTTT. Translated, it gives CATSRVQGVMSNQPQHF. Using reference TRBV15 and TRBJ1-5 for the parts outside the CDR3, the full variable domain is DAMVIQNPRYQVTQFGKPVTLSCSQTLNHNVMYWYQQKSSQAPKLLFHYYDKDFNNEADTPDNFQSRRPNTSFCFLDIRSPGLGDTAMYLCATSRVQGVMSNQPQHFGDGTRLSIL.

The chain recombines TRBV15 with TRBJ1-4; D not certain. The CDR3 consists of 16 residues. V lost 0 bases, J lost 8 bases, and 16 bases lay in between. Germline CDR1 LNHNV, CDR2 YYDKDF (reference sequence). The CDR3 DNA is TGTGCCACCAGCAGAGATCTGGGCAGCTTAAGGGAAAAACTGTTTTTT. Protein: CATSRDLGSLREKLFF.

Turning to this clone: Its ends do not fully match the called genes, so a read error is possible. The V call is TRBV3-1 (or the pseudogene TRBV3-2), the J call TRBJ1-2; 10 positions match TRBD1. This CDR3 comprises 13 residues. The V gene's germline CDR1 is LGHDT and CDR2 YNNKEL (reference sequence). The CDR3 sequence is CASSPIDRGQPLF. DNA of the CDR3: TGTGCCAGCAGCCCGATAGACAGGGGGCAACCACTCTTC.

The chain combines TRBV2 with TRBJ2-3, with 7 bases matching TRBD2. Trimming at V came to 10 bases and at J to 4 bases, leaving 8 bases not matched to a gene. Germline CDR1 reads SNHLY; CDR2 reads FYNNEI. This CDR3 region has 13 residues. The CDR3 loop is CATGLGGADTQYF. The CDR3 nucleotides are TGTGCCACCGGACTAGGCGGCGCAGATACGCAGTATTTT.

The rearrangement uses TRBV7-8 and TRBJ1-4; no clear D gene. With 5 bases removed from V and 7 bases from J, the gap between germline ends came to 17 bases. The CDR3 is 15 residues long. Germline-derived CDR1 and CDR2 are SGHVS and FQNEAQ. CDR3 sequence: CASSLQFPPGEKLFF. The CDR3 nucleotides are TGTGCCAGCAGCCTCCAGTTCCCCCCGGGTGAAAAACTGTTTTTT.

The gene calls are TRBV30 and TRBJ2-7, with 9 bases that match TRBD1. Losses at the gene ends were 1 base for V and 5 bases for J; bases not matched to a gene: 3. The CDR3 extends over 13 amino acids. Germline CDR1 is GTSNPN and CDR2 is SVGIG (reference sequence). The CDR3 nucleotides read TGTGCCTGGAGTGGATGGACAGGGGACGAGCAGTACTTC. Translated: CAWSGWTGDEQYF.

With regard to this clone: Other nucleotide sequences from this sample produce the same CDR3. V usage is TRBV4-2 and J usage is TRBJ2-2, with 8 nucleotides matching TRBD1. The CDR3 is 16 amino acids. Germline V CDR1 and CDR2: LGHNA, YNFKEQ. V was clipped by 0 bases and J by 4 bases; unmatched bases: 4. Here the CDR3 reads CASSQDQGASTGELFF. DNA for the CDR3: TGTGCCAGCAGCCAAGATCAGGGGGCGAGCACCGGGGAGCTGTTTTTT.

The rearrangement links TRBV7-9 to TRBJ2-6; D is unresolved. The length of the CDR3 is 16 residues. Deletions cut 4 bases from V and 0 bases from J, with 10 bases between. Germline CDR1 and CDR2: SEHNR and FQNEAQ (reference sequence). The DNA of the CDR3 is TGTGCCAGCAGCTCAATAAAACACTCTGGGGCCAACGTCCTGACTTTC. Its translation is CASSSIKHSGANVLTF.

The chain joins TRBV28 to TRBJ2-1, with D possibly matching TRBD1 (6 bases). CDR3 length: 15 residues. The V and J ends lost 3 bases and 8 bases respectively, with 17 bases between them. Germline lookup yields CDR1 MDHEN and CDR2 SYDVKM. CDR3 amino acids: CASSLMPQGKDEQFF. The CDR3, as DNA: TGTGCCAGCAGTTTGATGCCCCAGGGGAAGGATGAGCAGTTCTTC.

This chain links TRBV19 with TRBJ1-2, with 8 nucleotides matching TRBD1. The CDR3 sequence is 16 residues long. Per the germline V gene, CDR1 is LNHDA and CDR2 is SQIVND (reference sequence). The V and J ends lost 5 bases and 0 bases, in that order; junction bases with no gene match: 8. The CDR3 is CASSSGTGVANYGYTF. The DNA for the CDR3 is TGTGCCAGTAGTTCCGGGACAGGTGTAGCTAACTATGGCTACACCTTC.

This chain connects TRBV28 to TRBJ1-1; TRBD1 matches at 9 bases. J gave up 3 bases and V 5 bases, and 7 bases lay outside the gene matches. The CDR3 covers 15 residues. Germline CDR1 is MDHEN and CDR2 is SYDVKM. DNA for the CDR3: TGTGCCAGCAGTGATAGGACAGGGGCATACACTGAAGCTTTCTTT. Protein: CASSDRTGAYTEAFF.

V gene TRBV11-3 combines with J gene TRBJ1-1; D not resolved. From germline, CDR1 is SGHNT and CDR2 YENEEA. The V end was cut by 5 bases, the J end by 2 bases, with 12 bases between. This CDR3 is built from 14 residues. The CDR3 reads CASSLGGVNTEAFF. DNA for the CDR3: TGTGCCAGCAGCCTAGGCGGGGTAAACACTGAAGCTTTCTTT.

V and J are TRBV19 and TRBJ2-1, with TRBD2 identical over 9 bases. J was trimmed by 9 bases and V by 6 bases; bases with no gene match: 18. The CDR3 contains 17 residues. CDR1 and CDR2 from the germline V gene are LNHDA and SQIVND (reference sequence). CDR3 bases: TGTGCCAGTAGGTTGGCATCATTAGCGGGAGTTGGGGGTGAGCAGTTCTTC. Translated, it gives CASRLASLAGVGGEQFF.

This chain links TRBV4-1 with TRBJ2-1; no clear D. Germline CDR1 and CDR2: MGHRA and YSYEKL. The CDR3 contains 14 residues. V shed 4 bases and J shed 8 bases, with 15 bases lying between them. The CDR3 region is CASSPTEVRDEQFF. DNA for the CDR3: TGCGCCAGCAGCCCCACCGAGGTGCGCGATGAGCAGTTCTTC.

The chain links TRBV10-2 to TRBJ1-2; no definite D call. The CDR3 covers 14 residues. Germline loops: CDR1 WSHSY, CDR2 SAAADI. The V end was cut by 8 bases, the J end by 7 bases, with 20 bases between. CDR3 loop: CASLGWQNVPGYTF. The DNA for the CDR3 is TGCGCCAGCCTAGGATGGCAAAACGTCCCTGGCTACACCTTC.

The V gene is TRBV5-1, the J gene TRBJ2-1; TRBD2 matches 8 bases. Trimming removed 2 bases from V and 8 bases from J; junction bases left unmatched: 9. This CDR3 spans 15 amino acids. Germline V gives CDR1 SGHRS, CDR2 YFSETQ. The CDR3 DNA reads TGCGCCAGCAGCTTACCAACTAGCGGCCAGGATGAGCAGTTCTTC. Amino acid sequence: CASSLPTSGQDEQFF.

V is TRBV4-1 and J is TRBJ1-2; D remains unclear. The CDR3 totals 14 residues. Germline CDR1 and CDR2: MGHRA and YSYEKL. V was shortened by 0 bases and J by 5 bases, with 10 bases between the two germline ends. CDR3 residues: CASSQEGRLYGYTF. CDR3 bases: TGCGCCAGCAGCCAAGAAGGCAGGCTTTATGGCTACACCTTC.